A single sample is the source of the 2 T cell receptor beta chains below, sequenced in a study of blood T cells in healthy people across ages. With a J-beta primer mix and a sample-barcoded 5' primer, a second PCR ran 7 to 11 cycles. TCRdb recomputed calls from the 5' RACE reads with MiXCR, one row per CDR3 protein. The table includes about 970,000 distinct CDR3 sequences, roughly 47% detected once. Sequences were obtained from blood. The source of these receptors is a woman aged 55-70 years in good health.

V is TRBV3-1 and J is TRBJ2-5; 9 nucleotides match TRBD2. The germline V gene has CDR1 LGHDT and CDR2 YNNKEL (reference sequence). The CDR3 runs to 18 residues. With V trimmed by 1 base and J by 1 base, 10 bases remained unmatched. DNA for the CDR3: TGTGCCAGCAGCCAAGTCCCAGGTAGCGGGAGCTCCCAAGAGACCCAGTACTTC. It encodes CASSQVPGSGSSQETQYF.

The J gene is TRBJ2-1, the V gene TRBV28, with 8 bases fitting TRBD2. The CDR3 loop spans 15 amino acids. Germline CDR1 MDHEN, CDR2 SYDVKM. Trimming cost V 5 bases and J 10 bases; bases outside gene matches: 13. The CDR3 sequence: CASSLGAGVVHEQFF. CDR3 nucleotides: TGTGCCAGCAGTCTTGGAGCGGGAGTGGTCCACGAGCAGTTCTTC. Based on the CDR3 plus reference TRBV28 and TRBJ2-1, the full variable domain is DVKVTQSSRYLVKRTGEKVFLECVQDMDHENMFWYRQDPGLGLRLIYFSYDVKMKEKGDIPEGYSVSREKKERFSLILESASTNQTSMYLCASSLGAGVVHEQFFGPGTRLTVL.